This is a list of T cell receptor beta chains from one sample in a study of T-cell reconstitution after alpha-beta-depleted transplantation in children. MiXCR was run by TCRdb on the PCR reads, yielding one entry per CDR3 protein. The sample carries about a million distinct CDR3 sequences, around 30% recorded once. The sequenced sample was PBMCs, mostly from graft donor cells, obtained 360 days after TCRalphabeta/CD19-depleted stem cell transplant. These TCRs come from a boy under two years old who had a stem cell transplant for SCID, so the T cells may come from the graft donor. Each CDR3 is given with its conserved first and last residue. The D gene is left open where the match is weak. Where a row states a size, it is once, few, many or the class of an expanded clone; other rows omit it.

CDR3aa,CDR3nt,abundance,j_gene,d_gene,v_gene
CASRRSRTPRQDSPLHF,TGTGCCAGCCGCCGGTCCCGTACTCCGCGGCAGGATTCACCCCTCCACTTT,-,TRBJ1-6,-,TRBV12-3/TRBV12-4
CASSLDSPNEQFF,TGCGCCAGCAGCTTAGACAGCCCTAATGAGCAGTTCTTC,once,TRBJ2-1,-,TRBV5-1
CASSPDRDRVDTIYF,TGTGCCAGCAGCCCCGACCGGGACAGGGTCGACACCATATATTTT,-,TRBJ1-3,TRBD1,TRBV4-2
CASSLRGADTDTQYF,TGCGCCAGCAGCTTGCGGGGGGCCGACACAGATACGCAGTATTTT,many,TRBJ2-3,-,TRBV5-1
CASSRNLNTEAFF,TGTGCCAGCAGTCGAAACCTGAACACTGAAGCTTTCTTT,-,TRBJ1-1,-,TRBV12-3/TRBV12-4
CSARGGRPTDTQYF,TGCAGTGCTAGAGGTGGACGTCCGACAGATACGCAGTATTTT,-,TRBJ2-3,-,TRBV20-1
CASSPSGTDYQPQHF,TGTGCCAGCAGCCCCTCCGGGACAGATTATCAGCCCCAGCATTTT,few,TRBJ1-5,TRBD1,TRBV12-3/TRBV12-4
CASSYEGQTTGELFF,TGTGCCAGCAGTTACGAGGGACAGACGACCGGGGAGCTGTTTTTT,-,TRBJ2-2,TRBD1,TRBV6-5
CASSYGSGNTIYF,TGTGCCAGCAGTTACGGTTCTGGAAACACCATATATTTT,few,TRBJ1-3,-,TRBV6-5
CASSPWGGDVWAQHF,TGTGCCAGCAGCCCCTGGGGGGGGGACGTTTGGGCCCAGCATTTT,-,TRBJ1-5,-,TRBV27
CSARLEGGNYGYTF,TGCAGTGCTAGACTTGAGGGAGGAAACTATGGCTACACCTTC,-,TRBJ1-2,-,TRBV20-1
CATSRDRKGTRKTEAFF,TGTGCCACCAGCAGAGATAGGAAGGGAACGAGAAAAACTGAAGCTTTCTTT,-,TRBJ1-1,-,TRBV15
CASSPGLAGVFEQYF,TGTGCCAGCAGTCCTGGACTAGCGGGGGTGTTCGAGCAGTACTTC,-,TRBJ2-7,TRBD2,TRBV12-3/TRBV12-4
CASSKGSGTPLVEQYF,TGTGCCAGCAGCAAAGGAAGCGGGACTCCCCTAGTGGAGCAGTACTTC,few,TRBJ2-7,TRBD2,TRBV5-5
CSASMARGDSSYNEQFF,TGCAGTGCTAGCATGGCGCGGGGAGATTCTTCCTACAATGAGCAGTTCTTC,-,TRBJ2-1,-,TRBV20-1
CASRSDRANFVNTEAFF,TGTGCCAGCAGATCCGACAGGGCCAACTTTGTGAACACTGAAGCTTTCTTT,few,TRBJ1-1,TRBD1,TRBV12-3/TRBV12-4
CASSQGQIAKNIQYF,TGTGCCAGCAGTCAGGGACAGATAGCCAAAAACATTCAGTACTTC,few,TRBJ2-4,TRBD1,TRBV28
CSARDHPEAFF,TGCAGTGCTAGAGATCATCCTGAAGCTTTCTTT,few,TRBJ1-1,-,TRBV20-1
CSARDGRQGRSWQPQHF,TGCAGTGCTAGAGATGGGAGACAGGGGCGGTCATGGCAGCCCCAGCATTTT,-,TRBJ1-5,TRBD1,TRBV20-1
CASSKQRGSTDTQYF,TGTGCCAGCAGCAAGCAGCGGGGTAGCACAGATACGCAGTATTTT,-,TRBJ2-3,TRBD2,TRBV2